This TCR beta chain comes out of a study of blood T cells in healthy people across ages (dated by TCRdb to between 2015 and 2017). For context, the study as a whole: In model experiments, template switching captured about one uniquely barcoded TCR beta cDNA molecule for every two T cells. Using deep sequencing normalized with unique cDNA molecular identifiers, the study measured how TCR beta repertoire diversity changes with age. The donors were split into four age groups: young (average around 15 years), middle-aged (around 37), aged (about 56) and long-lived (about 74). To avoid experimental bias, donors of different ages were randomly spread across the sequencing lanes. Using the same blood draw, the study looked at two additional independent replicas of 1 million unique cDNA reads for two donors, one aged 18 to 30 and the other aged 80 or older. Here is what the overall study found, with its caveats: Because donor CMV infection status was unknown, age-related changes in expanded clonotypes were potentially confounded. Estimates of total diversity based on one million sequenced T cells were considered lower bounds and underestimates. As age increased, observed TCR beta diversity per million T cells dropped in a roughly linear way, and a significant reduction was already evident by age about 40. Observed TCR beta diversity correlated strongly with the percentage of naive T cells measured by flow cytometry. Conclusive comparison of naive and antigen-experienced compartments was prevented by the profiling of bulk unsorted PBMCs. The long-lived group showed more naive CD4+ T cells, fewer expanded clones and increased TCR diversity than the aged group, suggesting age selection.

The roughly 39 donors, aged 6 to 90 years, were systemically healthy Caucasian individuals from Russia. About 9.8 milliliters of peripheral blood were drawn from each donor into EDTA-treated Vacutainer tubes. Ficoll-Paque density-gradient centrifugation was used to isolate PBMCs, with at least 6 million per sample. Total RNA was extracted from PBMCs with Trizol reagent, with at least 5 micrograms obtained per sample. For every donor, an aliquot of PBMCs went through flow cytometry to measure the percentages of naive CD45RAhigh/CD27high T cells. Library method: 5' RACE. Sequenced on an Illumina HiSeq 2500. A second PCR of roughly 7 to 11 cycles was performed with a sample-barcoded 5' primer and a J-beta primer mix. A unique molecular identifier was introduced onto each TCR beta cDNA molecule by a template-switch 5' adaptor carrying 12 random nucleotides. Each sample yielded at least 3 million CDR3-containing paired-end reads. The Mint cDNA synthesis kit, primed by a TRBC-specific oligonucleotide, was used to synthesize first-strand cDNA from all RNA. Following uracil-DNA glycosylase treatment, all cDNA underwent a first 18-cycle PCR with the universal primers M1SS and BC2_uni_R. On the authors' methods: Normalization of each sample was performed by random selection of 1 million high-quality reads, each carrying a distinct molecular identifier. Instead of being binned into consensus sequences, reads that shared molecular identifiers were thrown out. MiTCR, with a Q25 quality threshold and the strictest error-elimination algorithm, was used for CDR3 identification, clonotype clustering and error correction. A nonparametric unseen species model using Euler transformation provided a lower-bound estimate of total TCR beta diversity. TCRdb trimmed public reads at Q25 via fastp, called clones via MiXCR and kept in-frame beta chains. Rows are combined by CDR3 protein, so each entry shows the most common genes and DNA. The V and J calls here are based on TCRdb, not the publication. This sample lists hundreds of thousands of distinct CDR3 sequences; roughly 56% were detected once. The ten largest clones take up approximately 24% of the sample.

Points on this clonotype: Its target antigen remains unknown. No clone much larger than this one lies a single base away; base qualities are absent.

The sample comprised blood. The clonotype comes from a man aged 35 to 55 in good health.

The DNA sequence is given as TGTGCTAGTGGCCTCACTAGCGGGGGAGGGACCGGGGAGCTGTTTTTT. Its protein product is CASGLTSGGGTGELFF. The chain employs TRBV12-5 and TRBJ2-2; 11 central bases correspond to TRBD2. From the germline V gene, CDR1 is LGHNT and CDR2 is FRNRAP. The CDR3 spans 16 residues, from the cysteine through the phenylalanine. Just CDR3 DNA is preserved here, 48 bases in frame from base 1. V is cut back by 6 bases and J by 5 bases, with 8 bases in the junction unmatched.